Detailed here is one T cell receptor beta chain. The sample comes from a study of blood T cell repertoires in COVID-19. Overall study context: Samples taken during acute and convalescent COVID-19 were collected in the United States, Italy and Spain. PBMCs, B-cell-depleted T cells, or T cells were the source of the cDNA or gDNA that made up the material.

Authors' analysis steps: Amplification of reference gene primers was used by the study to estimate nucleated cell counts. Repertoires were generated with immunoSEQ multiplex PCR, while TCRdb's copy carries only in-frame clones and drops some. Clone size and the V and J calls come from that table; the DNA yielded D and trimming. The sample shows roughly 200,000 clones, 80% to 90% of them seen only once. The sequenced sample consisted of peripheral blood. The TCR was taken from a man in his sixties with acute or convalescent COVID-19.

The DNA of the CDR3 is TGTGCCAGCAGCCAAGGACAGGGAGCTGGCTACGAGCAGTACTTC. It is translated as CASSQGQGAGYEQYF. V and J are TRBV3-1 (or the pseudogene TRBV3-2) and TRBJ2-7, with 7 bases that match TRBD1. The germline V gene encodes CDR1 LGHDT and CDR2 YNNKEL (reference sequence). CDR3 size: 15 residues. Unmatched junction bases numbered 6, after V lost 1 base and J lost 3 bases.